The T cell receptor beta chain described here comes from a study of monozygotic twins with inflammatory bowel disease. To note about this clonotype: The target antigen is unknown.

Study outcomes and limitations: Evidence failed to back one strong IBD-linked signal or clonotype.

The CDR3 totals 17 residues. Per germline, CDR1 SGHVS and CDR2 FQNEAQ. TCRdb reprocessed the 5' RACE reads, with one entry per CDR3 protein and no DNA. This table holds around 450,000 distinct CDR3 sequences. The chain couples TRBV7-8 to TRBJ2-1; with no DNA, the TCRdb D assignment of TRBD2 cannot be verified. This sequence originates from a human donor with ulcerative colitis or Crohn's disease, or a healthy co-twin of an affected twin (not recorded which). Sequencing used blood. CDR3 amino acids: CASTQPTAGGPYNEQFF. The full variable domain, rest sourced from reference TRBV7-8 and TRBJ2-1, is GAGVSQSPRYKVAKRGQDVALRCDPISGHVSLFWYQQALGQGPEFLTYFQNEAQLDKSGLPSDRFFAERPEGSVSTLKIQRTQQEDSAVYLCASTQPTAGGPYNEQFFGPGTRLTVL.